The 2 T cell receptor beta chains listed next were all sequenced from one sample in a study of T cell responses to AZD1222 COVID-19 vaccine. Measured with immunoSEQ multiplex PCR; TCRdb has only the in-frame clones, and not every one. The sample has fewer than 200,000 clones, 85% to 95% seen once; the top ten hold 10%. The specimen comprised peripheral blood, sampled on day 0 of AZD1222 vaccination. The receptor source for this set is an adult in good health.

The V call is TRBV11-2, the J call TRBJ2-7; D may correspond to TRBD1 or TRBD2 (6 bases each). Looked up from germline, CDR1 is SGHAT and CDR2 is FQNNGV. CDR3 length equals 13 residues. Deletions cut 6 bases from V and 1 base from J, with 10 bases between. The CDR3 region is CASRRGGSYEQYF. CDR3 bases: TGTGCCAGCAGGAGAGGGGGGTCCTACGAGCAGTACTTC. The entire variable domain, with the rest obtained from reference TRBV11-2 and TRBJ2-7, is as follows: EAGVAQSPRYKIIEKRQSVAFWCNPISGHATLYWYQQILGQGPKLLIQFQNNGVVDDSQLPKDRFSAERLKGVDSTLKIQPAKLEDSAVYLCASRRGGSYEQYFGPGTRLTVT.

The gene calls are TRBV6-5 and TRBJ2-7; tentatively, D is TRBD2 (5 bases). Between the trimmed V and J ends, which lost 6 bases and 2 bases, there was a span of 17 bases. Germline assignment: CDR1 MNHEY and CDR2 SVGAGI. The CDR3 totals 15 residues. CDR3 amino acids: CASRPTREGTYEQYF. DNA for the CDR3: TGTGCCAGCAGACCTACCCGGGAAGGTACCTACGAGCAGTACTTC.